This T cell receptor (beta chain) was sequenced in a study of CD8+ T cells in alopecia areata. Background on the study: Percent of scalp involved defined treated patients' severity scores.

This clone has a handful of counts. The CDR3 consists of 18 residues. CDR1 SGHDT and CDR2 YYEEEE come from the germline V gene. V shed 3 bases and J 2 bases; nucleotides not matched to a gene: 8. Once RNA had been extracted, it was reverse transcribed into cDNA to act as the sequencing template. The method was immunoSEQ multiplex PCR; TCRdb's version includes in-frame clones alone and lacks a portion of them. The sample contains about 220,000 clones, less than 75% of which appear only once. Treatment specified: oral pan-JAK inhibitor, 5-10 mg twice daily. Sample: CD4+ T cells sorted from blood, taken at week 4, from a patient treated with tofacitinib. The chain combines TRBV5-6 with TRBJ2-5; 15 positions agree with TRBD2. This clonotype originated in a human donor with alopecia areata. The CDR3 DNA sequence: TGTGCCAGCAGCTCCCTGGGACTAGCGGGGGGCGATCAAGAGACCCAGTACTTC. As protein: CASSSLGLAGGDQETQYF.